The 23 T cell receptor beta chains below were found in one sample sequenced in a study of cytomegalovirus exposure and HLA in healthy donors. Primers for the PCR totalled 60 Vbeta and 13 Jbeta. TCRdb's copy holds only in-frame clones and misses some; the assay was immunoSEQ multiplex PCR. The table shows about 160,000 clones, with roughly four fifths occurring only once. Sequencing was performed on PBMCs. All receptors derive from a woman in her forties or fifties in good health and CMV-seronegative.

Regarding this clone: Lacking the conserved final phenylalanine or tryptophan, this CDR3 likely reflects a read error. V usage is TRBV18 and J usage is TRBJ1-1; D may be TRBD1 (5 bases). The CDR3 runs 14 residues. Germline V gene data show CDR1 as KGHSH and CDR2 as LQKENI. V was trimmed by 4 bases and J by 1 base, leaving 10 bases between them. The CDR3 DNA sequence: TGTGCCAGCTCACGGGGGGTAGGGAACACTGAAGCTTTCTAT. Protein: CASSRGVGNTEAFY.

CDR3 region: CASSQVSAVVAGELFF. In DNA, the CDR3 is TGTGCCAGCAGCCAAGTCTCGGCGGTTGTCGCCGGGGAGCTGTTTTTT. This chain joins TRBV4-2 and TRBJ2-2, with no clear D. The CDR3 spans 16 residues. Trimming pared 1 base from V and 6 bases from J, leaving 15 bases between. Germline CDR1 and CDR2: LGHNA and YNFKEQ.

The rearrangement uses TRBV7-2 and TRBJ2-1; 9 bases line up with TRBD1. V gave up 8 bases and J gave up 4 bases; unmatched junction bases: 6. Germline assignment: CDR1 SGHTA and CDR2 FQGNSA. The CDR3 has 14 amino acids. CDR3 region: CASDPGQGYNEQFF. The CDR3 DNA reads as TGTGCCAGCGATCCGGGACAGGGATACAATGAGCAGTTCTTC.

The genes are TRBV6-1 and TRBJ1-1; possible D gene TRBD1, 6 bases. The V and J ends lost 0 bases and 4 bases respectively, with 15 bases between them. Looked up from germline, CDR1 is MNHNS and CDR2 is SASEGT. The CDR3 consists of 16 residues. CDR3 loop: CASSEALPGRGTEAFF. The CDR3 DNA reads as TGTGCCAGCAGTGAAGCGCTTCCCGGCAGGGGCACTGAAGCTTTCTTT.

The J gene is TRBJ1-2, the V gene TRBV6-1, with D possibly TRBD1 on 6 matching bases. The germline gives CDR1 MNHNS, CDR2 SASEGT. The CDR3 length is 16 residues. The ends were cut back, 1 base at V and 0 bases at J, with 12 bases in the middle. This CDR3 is CASSEEGGPANYGYTF. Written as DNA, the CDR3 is TGTGCCAGCAGTGAAGAGGGGGGGCCTGCTAACTATGGCTACACCTTC.

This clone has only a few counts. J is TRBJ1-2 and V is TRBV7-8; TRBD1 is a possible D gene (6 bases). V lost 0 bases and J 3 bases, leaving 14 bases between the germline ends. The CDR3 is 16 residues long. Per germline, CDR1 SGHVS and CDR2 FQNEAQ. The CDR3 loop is CASSLARQAGDYGYTF. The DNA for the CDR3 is TGTGCCAGCAGCTTAGCGCGTCAGGCAGGGGACTATGGCTACACCTTC.

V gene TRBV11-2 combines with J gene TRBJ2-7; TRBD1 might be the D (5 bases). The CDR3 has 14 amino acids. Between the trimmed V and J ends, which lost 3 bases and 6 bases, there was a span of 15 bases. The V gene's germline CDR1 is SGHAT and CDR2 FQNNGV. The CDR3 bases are TGTGCCAGCAGCTTTACCCCAGCCAGGGCCGAGCAGTACTTC. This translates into CASSFTPARAEQYF.

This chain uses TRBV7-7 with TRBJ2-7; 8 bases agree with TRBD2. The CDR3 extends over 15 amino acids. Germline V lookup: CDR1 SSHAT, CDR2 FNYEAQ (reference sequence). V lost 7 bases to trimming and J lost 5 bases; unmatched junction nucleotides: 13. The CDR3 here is CASTNTGREDHEQYF. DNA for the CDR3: TGTGCCAGCACCAATACCGGGCGGGAGGACCACGAGCAGTACTTC.

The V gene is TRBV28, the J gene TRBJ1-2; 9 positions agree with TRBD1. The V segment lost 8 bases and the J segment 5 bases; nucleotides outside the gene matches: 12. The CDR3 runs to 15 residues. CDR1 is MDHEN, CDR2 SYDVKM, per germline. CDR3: CASRGEDRGSYGYTF. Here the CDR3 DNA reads TGTGCCAGCCGAGGGGAAGACAGGGGGTCTTATGGCTACACCTTC.

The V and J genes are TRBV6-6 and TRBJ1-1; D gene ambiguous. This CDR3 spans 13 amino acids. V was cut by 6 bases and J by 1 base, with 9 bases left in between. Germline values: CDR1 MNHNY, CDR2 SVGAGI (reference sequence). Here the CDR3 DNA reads TGTGCCAGCAGGGACTCAAAGAACACTGAAGCTTTCTTT. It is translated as CASRDSKNTEAFF.

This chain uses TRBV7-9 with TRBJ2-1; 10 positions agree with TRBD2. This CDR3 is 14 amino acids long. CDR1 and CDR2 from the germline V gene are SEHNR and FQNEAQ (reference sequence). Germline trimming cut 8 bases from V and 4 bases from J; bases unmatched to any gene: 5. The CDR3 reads CASVSSGRYNEQFF. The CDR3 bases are TGTGCCAGCGTCTCTAGCGGGAGATACAATGAGCAGTTCTTC.

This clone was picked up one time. CDR3 loop: CAWSTRGGNSPLHF. The CDR3 DNA reads as TGTGCCTGGAGCACCAGGGGCGGGAATTCACCCCTCCACTTT. This chain joins TRBV30 and TRBJ1-6, with D tentatively TRBD1 (6 bases). Trimming removed 3 bases at V and 7 bases at J, with 13 bases between. The CDR3 is 14 amino acids. The germline V gene encodes CDR1 GTSNPN and CDR2 SVGIG (reference sequence).

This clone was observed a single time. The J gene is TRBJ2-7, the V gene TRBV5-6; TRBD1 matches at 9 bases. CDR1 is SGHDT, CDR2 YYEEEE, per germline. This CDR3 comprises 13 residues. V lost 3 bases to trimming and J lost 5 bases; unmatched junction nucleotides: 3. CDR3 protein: CASSWGQGHEQYF. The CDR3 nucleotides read TGTGCCAGCAGCTGGGGACAGGGCCACGAGCAGTACTTC.

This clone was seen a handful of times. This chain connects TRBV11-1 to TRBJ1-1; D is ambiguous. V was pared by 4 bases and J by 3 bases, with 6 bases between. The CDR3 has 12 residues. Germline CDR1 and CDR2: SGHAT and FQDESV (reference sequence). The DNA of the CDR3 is TGTGCCAGCAGCTCCCCCTACACTGAAGCTTTCTTT. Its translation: CASSSPYTEAFF.

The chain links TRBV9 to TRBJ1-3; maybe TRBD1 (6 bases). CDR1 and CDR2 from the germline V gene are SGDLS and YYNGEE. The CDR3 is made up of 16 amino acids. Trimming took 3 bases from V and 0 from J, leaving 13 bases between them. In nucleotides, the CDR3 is TGTGCCAGCAGCGCTGGACAGTTTAACTCTGGAAACACCATATATTTT. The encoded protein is CASSAGQFNSGNTIYF.

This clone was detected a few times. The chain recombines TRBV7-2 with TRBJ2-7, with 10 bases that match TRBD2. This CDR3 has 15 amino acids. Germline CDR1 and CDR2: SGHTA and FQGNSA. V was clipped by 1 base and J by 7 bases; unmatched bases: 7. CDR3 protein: CASSLVLAGAREQYF. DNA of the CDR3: TGTGCCAGCAGCTTAGTTCTAGCGGGGGCGAGAGAGCAGTACTTC. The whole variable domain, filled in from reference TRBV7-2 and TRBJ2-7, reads GAGVSQSPSNKVTEKGKDVELRCDPISGHTALYWYRQSLGQGLEFLIYFQGNSAPDKSGLPSDRFSAERTGGSVSTLTIQRTQQEDSAVYLCASSLVLAGAREQYFGPGTRLTVT.

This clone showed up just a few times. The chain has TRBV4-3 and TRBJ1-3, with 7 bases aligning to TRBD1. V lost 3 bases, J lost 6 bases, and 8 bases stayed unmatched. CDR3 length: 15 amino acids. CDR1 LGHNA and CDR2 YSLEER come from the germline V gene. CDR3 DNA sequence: TGCGCCAGCAGCCACCCCCGACAGGGCGTAAACACCATATATTTT. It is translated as CASSHPRQGVNTIYF.

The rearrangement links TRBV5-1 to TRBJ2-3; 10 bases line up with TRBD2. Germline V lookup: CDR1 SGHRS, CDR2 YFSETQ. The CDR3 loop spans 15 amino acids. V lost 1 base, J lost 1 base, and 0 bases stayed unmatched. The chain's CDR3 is CASSLLAGGTDTQYF. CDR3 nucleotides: TGCGCCAGCAGCTTGCTAGCGGGGGGCACAGATACGCAGTATTTT.

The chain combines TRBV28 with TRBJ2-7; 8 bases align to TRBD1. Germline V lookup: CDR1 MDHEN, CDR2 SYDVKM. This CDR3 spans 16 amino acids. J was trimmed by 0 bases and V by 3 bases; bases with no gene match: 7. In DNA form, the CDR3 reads TGTGCCAGCAGTTTGCACCGGGACAGGCCCTCCTACGAGCAGTACTTC. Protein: CASSLHRDRPSYEQYF.

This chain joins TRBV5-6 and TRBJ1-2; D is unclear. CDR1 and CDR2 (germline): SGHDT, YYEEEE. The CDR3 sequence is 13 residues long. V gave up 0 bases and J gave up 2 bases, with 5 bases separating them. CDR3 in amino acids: CASSLGGNYGYTF. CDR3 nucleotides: TGTGCCAGCAGCTTGGGAGGGAACTATGGCTACACCTTC.

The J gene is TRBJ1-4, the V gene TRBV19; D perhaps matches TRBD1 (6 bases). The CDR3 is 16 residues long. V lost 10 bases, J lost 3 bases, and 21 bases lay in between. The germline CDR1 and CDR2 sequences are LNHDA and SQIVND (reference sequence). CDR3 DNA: TGTGCCACTTCAGAAAGGCCAGGGGCGTCTAATGAAAAACTGTTTTTT. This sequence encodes CATSERPGASNEKLFF.

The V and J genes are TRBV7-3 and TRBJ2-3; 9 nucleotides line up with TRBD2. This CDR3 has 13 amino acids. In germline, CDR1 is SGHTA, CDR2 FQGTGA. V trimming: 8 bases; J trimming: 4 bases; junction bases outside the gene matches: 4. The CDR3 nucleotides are TGTGCCAGCTCGCTAGCGGGGTCAGATACGCAGTATTTT. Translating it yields CASSLAGSDTQYF.

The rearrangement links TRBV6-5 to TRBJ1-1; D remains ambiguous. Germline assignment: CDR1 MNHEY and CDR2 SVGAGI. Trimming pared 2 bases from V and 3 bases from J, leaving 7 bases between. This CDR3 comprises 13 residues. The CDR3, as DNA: TGTGCCAGCAGTTACCCAACAGACACTGAAGCTTTCTTT. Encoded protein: CASSYPTDTEAFF.